Below, 2 T cell receptor beta chains from the same sample are listed, as sequenced in a study of preoperative IRX-2 immunotherapy in early breast cancer. Sample treatment: preoperative locoregional IRX-2 cytokine immunotherapy. The table came from immunoSEQ multiplex PCR; TCRdb's copy has only in-frame clones and leaves some out. The repertoire holds 32,000 or so clones, over 80% seen once, with around 2.3% in the top ten. Sequencing used lymph node tissue, obtained from a patient treated with IRX-2 immunotherapy. These receptors were obtained from a human donor with breast cancer.

In nucleotides, the CDR3 is TGCGCCAGCAGCCTGGGACAGGGATCCTACAATGAGCAGTTCTTC. Translating gives CASSLGQGSYNEQFF. V and J are TRBV5-1 and TRBJ2-1; 9 bases map to TRBD1. V trimming: 4 bases; J trimming: 1 base; junction bases outside the gene matches: 3. The CDR3 spans 15 residues. Germline V gene sequence: CDR1 SGHRS, CDR2 YFSETQ.

Comment on this clone: A read error may produce the germline difference seen at one junction end. This chain uses TRBV27 with TRBJ2-7; D remains ambiguous. The CDR3 loop spans 14 amino acids. Per germline, CDR1 MNHEY and CDR2 SMNVEV (reference sequence). The CDR3 DNA follows: TGTGCCACCAGTGATCCCGGCATTTCCTACGAGCAGTACTTC. Protein: CATSDPGISYEQYF.